This TCR beta chain was captured by sequencing in a study of T cells in Graves' hyperthyroidism and ophthalmopathy. Broader study findings: Ophthalmopathy was model-predicted a median approximately 6.4 months pre-onset.

Hyperthyroidism patients were newly diagnosed, had disease duration under 2 months, and were aged 18 to 65 years. In making diagnoses, clinical symptoms, serum thyroxine and TRAb, thyroid ultrasound and orbital computed tomography were all used. Many counts were recorded for this clonotype. What it binds is not known. The V and J ends lost 4 bases and 2 bases respectively, with 18 bases between them. The CDR3 is 16 residues long. The germline CDR1 and CDR2 sequences are MNHEY and SVGAGI. Researchers took RNA transcripts and amplified the TCR beta CDR3 regions from them. When the TCR CDR3 underwent first-round RT-PCR, the HTBI primer set was used. One entry per CDR3 protein, called by TCRdb with MiXCR from the multiplex PCR reads. This table holds around 580,000 distinct CDR3 sequences, 46% found once.

This clonotype originated in a woman aged 18-35 years with Graves' hyperthyroidism. The gene calls are TRBV6-5 and TRBJ2-7; D is perhaps TRBD1 (6 bases). Sequenced sample: peripheral blood or thyroid tissue (not recorded which). The CDR3 protein is CASSSSPPTGTYEQYF. Here the CDR3 DNA reads TGTGCCAGCAGTTCCTCGCCCCCGACAGGTACCTACGAGCAGTACTTC.